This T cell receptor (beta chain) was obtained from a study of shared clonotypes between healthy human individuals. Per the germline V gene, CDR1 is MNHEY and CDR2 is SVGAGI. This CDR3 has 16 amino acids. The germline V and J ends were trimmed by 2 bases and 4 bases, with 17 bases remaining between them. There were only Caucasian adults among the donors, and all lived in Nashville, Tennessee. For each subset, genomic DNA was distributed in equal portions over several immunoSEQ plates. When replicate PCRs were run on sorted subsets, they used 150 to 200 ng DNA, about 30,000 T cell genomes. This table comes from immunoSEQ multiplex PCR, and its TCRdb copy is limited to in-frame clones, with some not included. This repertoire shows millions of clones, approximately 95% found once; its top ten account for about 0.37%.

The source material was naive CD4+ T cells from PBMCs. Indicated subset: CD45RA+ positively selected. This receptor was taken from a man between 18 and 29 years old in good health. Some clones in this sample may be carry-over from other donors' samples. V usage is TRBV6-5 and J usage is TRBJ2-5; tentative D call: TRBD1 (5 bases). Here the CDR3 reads CASSYHGGRAGETQYF. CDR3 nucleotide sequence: TGTGCCAGCAGTTACCATGGTGGCAGGGCCGGAGAGACCCAGTACTTC.